The clone carrying this T cell receptor (beta chain) was counted at least ten times. The target antigen is unknown. The record originates from a study of glioma-infiltrating T cells. The CDR3 consists of 13 residues. The V end lost 6 bases, the J end lost 3 bases, and 12 bases lay between the germline ends. In germline, CDR1 is SEHNR, CDR2 FQNEAQ (reference sequence). Broader study findings: Tissue-blood divergence was below expectation in non-neoplastic patients, above in gliomas. Only very few CDR3 sequences appeared in both tissue and blood.

Using RNA template, CDR3s of TCR alpha and beta were amplified with iRepertoire arm-PCR. Input was 100-400 ng of tissue mRNA or PBMC total RNA. One entry per CDR3 protein, called by TCRdb with MiXCR from the multiplex PCR reads. The data hold around 170,000 distinct CDR3 sequences, with about 40% observed a single time. Sample: glioma tissue, nonneoplastic brain tissue, or PBMCs (not recorded which). The receptor was derived from a human donor with low-grade glioma or glioblastoma, undergoing nonglioma brain surgery, or in good health (not recorded which). The J gene is TRBJ2-7, the V gene TRBV7-9; D gene uncertain. In DNA form, the CDR3 reads TGTGCCAGCAGGTCTTTTTTGAGCTACGAGCAGTACTTC. Translated: CASRSFLSYEQYF. Drawing the rest from reference TRBV7-9 and TRBJ2-7, the complete variable domain is DTGVSQNPRHKITKRGQNVTFRCDPISEHNRLYWYRQTLGQGPEFLTYFQNEAQLEKSRLLSDRFSAERPKGSFSTLEIQRTEQGDSAMYLCASRSFLSYEQYFGPGTRLTVT.